These T cell receptor beta chains were read from a single sample in a study of breast tumors, draining lymph nodes, adjacent tissues. TCRdb called the multiplex PCR reads again in MiXCR, with one record for every CDR3 protein. Here the sample spans tens of thousands of distinct CDR3 sequences, over 25% being singletons. Sequencing input: axillary lymph node tissue. All receptors derive from a female donor with breast cancer. Some clones in this sample may be carry-over from other donors' samples. Each CDR3 is given with its conserved first and last residue. A D gene is named only where the DNA matches it firmly. Clone size is not always given. Where it is, it says once, few, many or a class for expanded clones.

TRBD2	TRBV10-1	TRBJ2-2	-	CASSDSGSGELFF	TGCGCCAGCAGTGATAGCGGGAGTGGGGAGCTGTTTTTT
TRBD1	TRBV9	TRBJ1-5	-	CASSTGQYNEHF	TGTGCCAGCAGCACGGGACAGTACAATGAGCATTTT
-	TRBV12-3/TRBV12-4	TRBJ2-1	many	CASSLSTNKGPRSDEQFF	TGTGCCAGCAGTTTATCTACAAACAAGGGTCCCCGTAGCGATGAGCAGTTCTTC
-	TRBV5-5	TRBJ2-2	many	CASSLAFVLGGMTGELFF	TGTGCCAGCAGCTTGGCTTTTGTACTAGGCGGGATGACCGGGGAGCTGTTTTTT
-	TRBV29-1	TRBJ1-2	many	CSAAGGFYGYTF	TGCAGCGCAGCGGGGGGGTTCTATGGCTACACCTTC
-	TRBV4-3	TRBJ2-7	-	CASSLLQGSYEQYF	TGCGCCAGCAGCCTCTTGCAGGGATCCTACGAGCAGTACTTC
-	TRBV6-1	TRBJ1-1	once	CASSGWTAEAFF	TGTGCCAGCAGTGGATGGACGGCAGAAGCTTTCTTT
-	TRBV20-1	TRBJ1-6	few	CSARAANSPLHF	TGCAGTGCTAGAGCGGCTAATTCACCCCTCCACTTT
TRBD2	TRBV20-1	TRBJ2-1	-	CSARGTSGRKHNEQFF	TGCAGTGCTAGGGGGACTAGCGGGAGGAAGCACAATGAGCAGTTCTTC
-	TRBV7-2	TRBJ1-5	many	CASSLMAMERQPQHF	TGTGCCAGCAGCTTAATGGCAATGGAACGTCAGCCCCAGCATTTT
-	TRBV9	TRBJ1-1	few	CASSEQGFVNTEAFF	TGTGCCAGCAGCGAGCAGGGTTTCGTGAACACTGAAGCTTTCTTT
-	TRBV27	TRBJ2-2	few	CASSIRFTNTGELFF	TGTGCCAGCAGTATCCGATTTACGAACACCGGGGAGCTGTTTTTT
-	TRBV7-8	TRBJ2-5	many	CASSLRTLETQYF	TGTGCCAGCAGCCTCCGGACTCTTGAGACCCAGTACTTC
-	TRBV19	TRBJ1-5	many	CASSMSVDQPQHF	TGTGCCAGTAGTATGAGTGTGGATCAGCCCCAGCATTTT
-	TRBV20-1	TRBJ2-3	-	CSARGRYADTQYF	TGCAGTGCTAGAGGGAGATACGCAGATACGCAGTATTTT
TRBD1	TRBV20-1	TRBJ2-7	few	CSARPPQGEYEQYF	TGCAGTGCTAGGCCCCCCCAGGGGGAGTATGAGCAGTACTTC
-	TRBV2	TRBJ1-1	-	CASRGWGAFEAFF	TGTGCCAGCCGCGGATGGGGGGCCTTTGAAGCTTTCTTT
-	TRBV9	TRBJ2-7	many	CASSVGPYVGGSFYEQYF	TGTGCCAGCAGCGTAGGCCCGTACGTAGGCGGATCCTTCTACGAGCAGTACTTC
TRBD2	TRBV11-2	TRBJ2-3	many	CASSWSLVAGITDTQYF	TGTGCCAGCAGCTGGAGTTTGGTAGCGGGAATCACAGATACGCAGTATTTT
-	TRBV20-1	TRBJ1-4	-	CSARGWLTTNEKLFF	TGCAGTGCTAGAGGCTGGCTTACAACTAATGAAAAACTGTTTTTT
-	TRBV4-3	TRBJ2-5	many	CASSQDSSFQETQYF	TGCGCCAGCAGCCAAGATAGCAGTTTTCAAGAGACCCAGTACTTC
-	TRBV2	TRBJ2-7	many	CASSETGRSYEQYF	TGTGCCAGCAGCGAGACAGGGAGGTCCTACGAGCAGTACTTC
-	TRBV11-2	TRBJ2-7	many	CASSLRGIEQYF	TGTGCCAGCAGCTTAAGGGGGATAGAGCAGTACTTC
TRBD2	TRBV30	TRBJ2-7	many	CAWSAAGVVEQYF	TGTGCCTGGAGTGCAGCGGGAGTTGTCGAGCAGTACTTC
TRBD2	TRBV24-1	TRBJ2-1	many	CATSDRAGTRRNEQFF	TGTGCCACCAGTGATCGGGCCGGGACTAGACGTAATGAGCAGTTCTTC
TRBD2	TRBV2	TRBJ2-5	many	CASKGGGRAGEETQYF	TGTGCCAGCAAGGGGGGCGGGAGGGCTGGTGAAGAGACCCAGTACTTC
-	TRBV4-1	TRBJ2-1	-	CASSLTDNEQFF	TGCGCCAGCAGCCTGACAGACAATGAGCAGTTCTTC
TRBD2	TRBV9	TRBJ2-7	many	CASRATGRFRYGREGIYEQYF	TGTGCCAGCAGGGCCACGGGGCGGTTTCGGTATGGGCGGGAGGGTATCTACGAGCAGTACTTC
-	TRBV6-2/TRBV6-3	TRBJ1-3	-	CATSRQLAGVPGVSGDTIYF	TGTGCCACTTCCCGGCAGCTAGCGGGAGTTCCTGGCGTTTCTGGAGACACCATATATTTT